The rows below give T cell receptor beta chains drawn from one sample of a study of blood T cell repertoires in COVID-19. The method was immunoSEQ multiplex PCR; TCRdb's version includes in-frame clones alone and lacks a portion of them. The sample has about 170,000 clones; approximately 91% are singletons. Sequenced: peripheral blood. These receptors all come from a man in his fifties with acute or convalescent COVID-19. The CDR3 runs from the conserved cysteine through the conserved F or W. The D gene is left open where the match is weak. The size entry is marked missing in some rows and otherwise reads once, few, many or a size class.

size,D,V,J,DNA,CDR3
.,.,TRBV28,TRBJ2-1,TGTGCCAGCAGCAACGATCTTGGAGCTCACCTCTTC,CASSNDLGAHLF
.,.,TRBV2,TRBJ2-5,TGTGCCAGCAGTGAAGGTGACAGTCAAGAGACCCAGTACTTC,CASSEGDSQETQYF
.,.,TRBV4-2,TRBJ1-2,TGTGCCAGCAGCCAAGATGACGTTAGCGACTATGGCTACACCTTC,CASSQDDVSDYGYTF
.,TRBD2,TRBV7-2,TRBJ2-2,TGTGCCAGCAGCACCCGACTAGCGGGAGCGTATTCGGGGACCGGGGAGCTGTTTTTT,CASSTRLAGAYSGTGELFF
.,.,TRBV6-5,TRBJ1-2,TGTGCCACCTTAATAGGCCCCACAGTAAACTATGGCTACACCTTC,CATLIGPTVNYGYTF
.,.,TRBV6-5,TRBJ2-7,TGTGCCAGCATCCCGAGGGCACGGGACGAGCAGTACTTC,CASIPRARDEQYF
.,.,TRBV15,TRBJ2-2,TGTGCCACCAGCAGAGTGAGGGCGACCGGGGAGCTGTTTTTT,CATSRVRATGELFF
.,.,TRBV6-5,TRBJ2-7,TGTGCCAGCAGGGTTAGCGGAAGCTCCTACGAGCAGTACTTC,CASRVSGSSYEQYF
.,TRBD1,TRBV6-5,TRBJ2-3,TGTGCCAGCAGTTGGGACAGATCTTGGGGCACAGATACGCAGTATTTT,CASSWDRSWGTDTQYF
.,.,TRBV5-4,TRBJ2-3,TGTGCCAGCAGCCCGCGTCAGCTAGCAACAACAGATACGCAGTATTTT,CASSPRQLATTDTQYF
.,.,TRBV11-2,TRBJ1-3,TGTGCCAGCAGCTTAGGACAGTCTTCTGGAAACACCATATATTTT,CASSLGQSSGNTIYF
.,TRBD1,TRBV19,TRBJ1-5,TGTGCCAGTACCCTGGGACAGAACCACCGCAATCAGCCCCAGCATTTT,CASTLGQNHRNQPQHF
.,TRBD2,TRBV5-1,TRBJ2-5,TGCGCCAGCAGACCCACTAGCGCCAGCGAGACCCAGTACTTC,CASRPTSASETQYF
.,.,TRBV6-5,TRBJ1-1,TGTGCCAGCAGTTACTCGAGTCAGGGTTCAGAAGCTTTCTTT,CASSYSSQGSEAFF
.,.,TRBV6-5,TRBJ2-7,TGTGCCAGCGTGGGCGGGTACTACGAGCAGTACTTC,CASVGGYYEQYF
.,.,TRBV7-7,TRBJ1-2,TGTGCCAGCCGGGTGCGTAGGCGGGAGAACTATGGCTACACCTTC,CASRVRRRENYGYTF
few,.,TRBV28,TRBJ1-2,TGTGCCAGCAGTTTAGTCCAGGGATATGGCTACACCTTC,CASSLVQGYGYTF
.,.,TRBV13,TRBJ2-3,TGTGCCAGCAGGGTTTGGTGGTCTGGCGATACGCAGTATTTT,CASRVWWSGDTQYF
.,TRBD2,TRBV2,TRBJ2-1,TGTGCCAGCAGTGAATTGCGCGGGAGGGACAGAGATGAGCAGTTCTTC,CASSELRGRDRDEQFF
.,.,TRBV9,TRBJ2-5,TGTGCCAGCAGCGTAGAACCCAGTACTACCTCCGGGACCCAGTACTTC,CASSVEPSTTSGTQYF
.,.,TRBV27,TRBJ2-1,TGTGCCAGCAGTCCAAAGTGGAACTTTCCGACGGGGGAGCAGTTCTTC,CASSPKWNFPTGEQFF
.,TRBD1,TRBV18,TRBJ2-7,TGTGCCAGCGCGCGGGGACAGGACTCCTACGAGCAGTACTTC,CASARGQDSYEQYF
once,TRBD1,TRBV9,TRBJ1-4,TGTGCCAGCAGCGGGGACAGGGGAGGGGAAAAACTGTTTTTT,CASSGDRGGEKLFF
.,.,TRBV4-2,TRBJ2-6,TGTGCCAGCAGCCAAGGAAGGAATTCGGGTGGGGCCAACGTCCTGACTTTC,CASSQGRNSGGANVLTF
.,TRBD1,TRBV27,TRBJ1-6,TGTGCCAGCAGTCCCAGGCCTCCAGGGGGTAATTCACCCCTCCACTTT,CASSPRPPGGNSPLHF
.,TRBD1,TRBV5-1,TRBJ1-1,TGCGCCAGCAGCACTACGGGACAGGGGGCCGGTAACACTGAAGCTTTCTTT,CASSTTGQGAGNTEAFF
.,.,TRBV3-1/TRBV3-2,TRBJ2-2,TGTGCCAGCAGCCAAGTTCTACTCAACACCGGGGAGCTGTTTTTT,CASSQVLLNTGELFF
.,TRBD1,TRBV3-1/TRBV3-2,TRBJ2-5,TGTGCCAGCAGCCAAAGGGGACAGGGGGACTTTGAGACCCAGTACTTC,CASSQRGQGDFETQYF
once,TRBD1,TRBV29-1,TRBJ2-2,TGCAGCGGCCGACAGGGCTTGTACACCGGGGAGCTGTTTTTT,CSGRQGLYTGELFF
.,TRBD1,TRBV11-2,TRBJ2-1,TGTGCCAGCACCCGGGACAGCTACAATGAGCAGTTCTTC,CASTRDSYNEQFF
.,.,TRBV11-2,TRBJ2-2,TGTGCCAGCAGCCCCTGGCCCAGGGGGGACACCGGGGAGCTGTTTTTT,CASSPWPRGDTGELFF
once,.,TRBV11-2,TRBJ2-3,TGTGCCAGCAGGCGATCAAATACGCAGTATTTT,CASRRSNTQYF
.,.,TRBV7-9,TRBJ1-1,TGTGCCAGCAGCACGCCGGACAGACCGAACACTGAAGCTTTCTTT,CASSTPDRPNTEAFF
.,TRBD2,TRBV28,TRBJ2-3,TGTGCCAGCTTCCCCTCGGGGCTAGCGGGTCTTCCAGATACGCAGTATTTT,CASFPSGLAGLPDTQYF
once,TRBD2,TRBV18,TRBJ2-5,TGTGCCAGCTCACCGACGGGACTAGCGAAACAAGAGACCCAGTACTTC,CASSPTGLAKQETQYF
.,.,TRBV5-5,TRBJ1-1,TGTGCCAGCAGCTGGGGATGGGGCGGGAATATGGGCGTTGAAGCTTTCTTT,CASSWGWGGNMGVEAFF
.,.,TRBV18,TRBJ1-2,TGTGCCAGCTCACCATCAGGGGCTGACTATGGCTACACCTTC,CASSPSGADYGYTF
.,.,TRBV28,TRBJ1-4,TGTGCCTGCGAGTCAGGAGGAGATGAAAAACTGTTTTTT,CACESGGDEKLFF
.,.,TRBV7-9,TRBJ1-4,TGTGCCAGCAGCTTAGGTTCGGCAACTAATGAAAAACTGTTTTTT,CASSLGSATNEKLFF
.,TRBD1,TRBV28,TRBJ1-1,TGTGCCAGCAGTACGCCAGGGGGAGGAGGGAACACTGAAGCTTTCTTT,CASSTPGGGGNTEAFF
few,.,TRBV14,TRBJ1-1,TGTGCCAGCAGCCAAGGCTGGGGCGAAGCTTTCTTT,CASSQGWGEAFF
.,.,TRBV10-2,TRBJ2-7,TGCGCCGGCGGTAATGCCTACGAGCAGTACTTC,CAGGNAYEQYF
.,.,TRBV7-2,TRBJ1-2,TGTGCCAGCAGCCCAAATGGGGGACTGGGGGGCTACACCTTC,CASSPNGGLGGYTF
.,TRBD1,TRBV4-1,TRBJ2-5,TGCGCCAGCAGCCAAGATTGGGGACAGGGGCTGACCCAGTACTTC,CASSQDWGQGLTQYF
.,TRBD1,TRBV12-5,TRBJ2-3,TGTGCTAGTGGTCCCGGGACAGGAGATACGCAGTATTTT,CASGPGTGDTQYF
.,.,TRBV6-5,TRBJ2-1,TGTGCCAGCAGCGTACAGTGGTCCTCCTACAATGAGCAGTTCTTC,CASSVQWSSYNEQFF
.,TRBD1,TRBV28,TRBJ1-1,TGTGCCAGCAGTCCCGGACAGGGTTTGGACACTGAAGCTTTCTTT,CASSPGQGLDTEAFF
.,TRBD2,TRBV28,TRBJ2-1,TGTGCCAGCAACCCGGGACTAGCGGGCCTGCTCTCCTACAATGAGCAGTTCTTC,CASNPGLAGLLSYNEQFF